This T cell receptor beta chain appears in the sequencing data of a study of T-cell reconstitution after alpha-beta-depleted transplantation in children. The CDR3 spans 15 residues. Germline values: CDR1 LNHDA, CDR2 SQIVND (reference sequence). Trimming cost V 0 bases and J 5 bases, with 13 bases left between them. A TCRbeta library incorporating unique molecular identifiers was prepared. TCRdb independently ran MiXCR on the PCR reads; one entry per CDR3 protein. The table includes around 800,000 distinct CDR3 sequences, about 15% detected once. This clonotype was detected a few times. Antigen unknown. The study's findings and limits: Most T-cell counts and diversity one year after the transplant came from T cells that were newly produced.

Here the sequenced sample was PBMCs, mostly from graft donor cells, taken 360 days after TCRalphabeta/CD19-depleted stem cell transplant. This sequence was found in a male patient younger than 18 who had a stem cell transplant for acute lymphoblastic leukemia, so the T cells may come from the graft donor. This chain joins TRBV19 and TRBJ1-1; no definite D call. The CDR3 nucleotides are TGTGCCAGTAGTATAGATCGGAGCCGAGGTACTGAAGCTTTCTTT. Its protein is CASSIDRSRGTEAFF.